A selection of T cell receptor beta chains follows, all from one sample in a study of CD8 T cells in Susac syndrome. From the immunoSEQ multiplex PCR reads, TCRdb called clonotypes with MiXCR, one entry per CDR3 protein. Found here are 95,000 to 150,000 distinct CDR3 sequences, around 94% of them singletons; the top ten hold roughly 0.29%. The sequenced sample consisted of CD8+ T cells from PBMCs. Receptor source: a human donor with Susac syndrome. Each CDR3 is given with its conserved first and last residue. A D gene is named only where the DNA matches it firmly. Where a row states a size, it is once, few, many or the class of an expanded clone; other rows omit it.

TRBV9	TRBJ1-2	-	TRBD1	CASSQTGQVLYGYTF	TGTGCCAGCAGCCAGACGGGACAGGTCCTATATGGCTACACCTTC
TRBV20-1	TRBJ2-7	-	TRBD1	CSAGAGTATVNEQYF	TGCAGTGCTGGAGCCGGGACAGCAACGGTAAACGAGCAGTACTTC
TRBV18	TRBJ2-7	few	-	CASSPYEQYF	TGTGCCAGCTCCCCCTACGAGCAGTACTTC
TRBV4-2	TRBJ2-1	-	TRBD2	CASSQPTSGGPNEQFF	TGTGCCAGCAGCCAACCGACTAGCGGGGGCCCGAATGAGCAGTTCTTC
TRBV7-9	TRBJ1-5	-	TRBD1	CASSLGPGTGETNQPQHF	TGTGCCAGCAGCTTAGGTCCCGGGACAGGGGAAACCAATCAGCCCCAGCATTTT
TRBV19	TRBJ2-1	-	-	CASSIGGPYNEQFF	TGTGCCAGTAGTATCGGGGGCCCTTACAATGAGCAGTTCTTC
TRBV3-1	TRBJ2-1	-	TRBD2	CASSRGYSGEQFF	TGTGCCAGCAGCCGTGGTTATAGCGGGGAGCAGTTCTTC
TRBV4-1	TRBJ2-7	-	-	CASSPVVYYEQYF	TGCGCCAGCAGCCCAGTGGTCTACTACGAGCAGTACTTC
TRBV7-2	TRBJ2-7	-	TRBD2	CASSLGLAGTYEQYF	TGTGCCAGCAGCTTAGGACTAGCGGGGACCTACGAGCAGTACTTC
TRBV5-1	TRBJ2-1	-	TRBD2	CASSLNRGGLYNEQFF	TGCGCCAGCAGCTTGAATCGCGGGGGGCTCTACAATGAGCAGTTCTTC
TRBV9	TRBJ1-2	-	-	CASSTSTGAGGYTF	TGTGCCAGCAGCACCTCCACGGGGGCAGGTGGCTACACCTTC
TRBV7-8	TRBJ2-7	-	-	CASSLFPDTGTPLNEQYF	TGTGCCAGCAGCTTATTCCCGGACACCGGGACACCGTTAAACGAGCAGTACTTC
TRBV25-1	TRBJ2-1	-	-	CASSAVEDGTEQFF	TGTGCCAGCAGTGCCGTCGAAGACGGGACTGAGCAGTTCTTC
TRBV15	TRBJ2-1	-	-	CASRQVPYNEQFF	TGTGCCAGCAGACAGGTTCCCTACAATGAGCAGTTCTTC
TRBV11-2	TRBJ2-1	-	-	CASSPGVGAYEQFF	TGTGCCAGCAGCCCGGGCGTCGGGGCGTATGAGCAGTTCTTC
TRBV7-2	TRBJ2-6	-	TRBD1	CASSLDRGLGANVLTF	TGTGCCAGCAGCTTAGATAGGGGGCTCGGGGCCAACGTCCTGACTTTC
TRBV20-1	TRBJ2-2	-	TRBD2	CSARDSTSGATGELFF	TGCAGTGCTAGAGATAGTACTAGCGGGGCCACCGGGGAGCTGTTTTTT
TRBV30	TRBJ2-7	-	TRBD2	CAWSSPLASGVRSYEQYF	TGTGCCTGGAGTTCACCCCTGGCTAGCGGGGTTCGCTCCTACGAGCAGTACTTC
TRBV29-1	TRBJ2-2	-	-	CSVEGLLNTGELFF	TGCAGCGTTGAAGGGCTACTAAACACCGGGGAGCTGTTTTTT
TRBV3-1	TRBJ2-5	-	TRBD2	CASSQVPAGSQETQYF	TGTGCCAGCAGCCAAGTTCCAGCGGGGTCCCAAGAGACCCAGTACTTC
TRBV29-1	TRBJ2-7	once	-	CSVEIGRPYEQYF	TGCAGCGTTGAAATCGGGCGCCCCTACGAGCAGTACTTC
TRBV27	TRBJ2-1	-	TRBD1	CASSRQGVYNEQFF	TGTGCCAGCAGTCGGCAGGGGGTCTACAATGAGCAGTTCTTC
TRBV24-1	TRBJ2-1	-	TRBD1	CATSDMGQRTYNEQFF	TGTGCCACCAGTGATATGGGACAGCGCACCTACAATGAGCAGTTCTTC
TRBV12-3/TRBV12-4	TRBJ2-5	-	TRBD2	CASSTSGGYQETQYF	TGTGCCAGCAGTACTAGCGGGGGTTACCAAGAGACCCAGTACTTC
TRBV12-3/TRBV12-4	TRBJ2-2	-	-	CASSLGDFTGELFF	TGTGCCAGCAGTTTAGGAGATTTCACCGGGGAGCTGTTTTTT
TRBV20-1	TRBJ2-2	once	TRBD2	CSATLGLAGSGELFF	TGCAGTGCCACCTTGGGACTAGCTGGTTCCGGGGAGCTGTTTTTT
TRBV4-1	TRBJ2-1	-	-	CASSHKIGGEQFF	TGCGCCAGCAGCCACAAGATCGGAGGGGAGCAGTTCTTC